This TCR beta chain was retrieved from a study of T-cell reconstitution after alpha-beta-depleted transplantation in children. Unique molecular identifiers were built into the TCRbeta library. TCRdb re-called the PCR reads through MiXCR, storing one row per CDR3 protein. In the table there are about 540,000 distinct CDR3 sequences, around 17% of which are singletons. Germline loops: CDR1 SGHTA, CDR2 FQGNSA. Trimming left V 5 bases short and J 0 bases short, with 17 bases between. The CDR3 is 17 residues long. The TCR originated in a human donor who donated a stem cell graft to a child with acute lymphoblastic leukemia. Sequencing was performed on PBMCs from the stem cell graft donor, taken from the stem cell graft. J is TRBJ2-1 and V is TRBV7-2, with D possibly being TRBD2 (6 bases). This CDR3 reads CASSPRRDFPSYNEQFF. The CDR3, as DNA: TGTGCCAGCAGCCCTAGACGGGACTTCCCCTCCTACAATGAGCAGTTCTTC.